Presented here are 28 T cell receptor beta chains from one specimen sequenced in a study of T cells after yellow fever vaccination. Via MiXCR, TCRdb re-called the 5' RACE reads, giving one row per CDR3 protein. This sample carries more than 110,000 distinct CDR3 sequences, under 7% of them seen once, and the ten largest clones take more than 0.6%. The specimen comprised CD4+ T cells sorted from PBMCs, sampled 10 days after the yellow fever booster vaccination. The receptors originated from a man between 25 and 39 years old who received the YFV17D yellow fever vaccine.

This clonotype occurred a few times. The genes are TRBV3-1 and TRBJ1-3; D is ambiguous. V shed 7 bases and J shed 0 bases, with 10 bases lying between them. CDR1 and CDR2 from the germline V gene are LGHDT and YNNKEL (reference sequence). The CDR3 runs 14 residues. The CDR3 is CASTETVSGNTIYF. CDR3 nucleotide sequence: TGTGCCAGCACCGAGACTGTCTCTGGAAACACCATATATTTT. Together with reference TRBV3-1 and TRBJ1-3, the CDR3 gives the full variable domain: DTAVSQTPKYLVTQMGNDKSIKCEQNLGHDTMYWYKQDSKKFLKIMFSYNNKELIINETVPNRFSPKSPDKAHLNLHINSLELGDSAVYFCASTETVSGNTIYFGEGSWLTVV.

This clonotype was counted many times. This chain links TRBV18 with TRBJ1-1, with D possibly matching TRBD1 (6 bases). Germline V lookup: CDR1 KGHSH, CDR2 LQKENI. V lost 7 bases, J lost 2 bases, and 26 bases lay in between. The CDR3 loop spans 18 amino acids. The CDR3 loop reads CASLPQPQRQELNTEAFF. The DNA of the CDR3 is TGTGCCAGCTTACCCCAACCACAAAGACAGGAGCTAAACACTGAAGCTTTCTTT. Complete variable domain (other parts from reference TRBV18 and TRBJ1-1): NAGVMQNPRHLVRRRGQEARLRCSPMKGHSHVYWYRQLPEEGLKFMVYLQKENIIDESGMPKERFSAEFPKEGPSILRIQQVVRGDSAAYFCASLPQPQRQELNTEAFFGQGTRLTVV.

This clonotype was seen at least ten times. Here the CDR3 reads CASNQGANSPLHF. CDR3 in DNA: TGCGCCAGCAATCAGGGGGCTAATTCACCCCTCCACTTT. The rearrangement links TRBV5-1 to TRBJ1-6, with 8 bases that match TRBD1. The CDR3 spans 13 residues. Germline lookup yields CDR1 SGHRS and CDR2 YFSETQ. Trimming removed 6 bases from V and 6 bases from J; junction bases left unmatched: 2.

Ten or more counts support this clonotype. The rearrangement uses TRBV12-3 or TRBV12-4 and TRBJ2-5, with a possible D match to TRBD2 (6 bases). Between the trimmed V and J ends, which lost 8 bases and 4 bases, there was a span of 11 bases. The CDR3 has 12 amino acids. CDR3 protein: CASRRDSETQYF. In DNA, the CDR3 is TGTGCCAGCCGCCGGGACTCAGAGACCCAGTACTTC.

This clonotype was counted ten times or more. The CDR3, as DNA: TGTGCCAGCAGTTACTCGACCGGGGGAGCTTTCTTT. Protein: CASSYSTGGAFF. The rearrangement joins TRBV6-2 or TRBV6-3 to TRBJ1-1; D is perhaps TRBD1 (5 bases). The CDR3 covers 12 residues. The germline V gene has CDR1 MNHEY and CDR2 SVGEGT. Trimming removed 0 bases from V and 10 bases from J, with 9 bases in between.

Many counts were recorded for this clonotype. The V and J genes are TRBV6-2 or TRBV6-3 and TRBJ2-2; TRBD2 matches 10 bases. V trimming: 7 bases; J trimming: 3 bases; junction bases outside the gene matches: 5. The CDR3 spans 15 residues. CDR1 is MNHEY, CDR2 SVGEGT, per germline. CDR3 in amino acids: CASTTSGTYTGELFF. CDR3 DNA sequence: TGTGCCAGCACAACTAGCGGGACGTACACCGGGGAGCTGTTTTTT.

This clonotype was observed at least ten times. The chain uses TRBV20-1 and TRBJ2-7, with TRBD2 matching 10 bases. J gave up 0 bases and V 5 bases, and 1 base lay outside the gene matches. Germline CDR1 is DFQATT and CDR2 is SNEGSKA (reference sequence). This CDR3 spans 13 amino acids. The CDR3 protein is CSAGLAVSYEQYF. The CDR3 DNA reads TGCAGTGCTGGACTAGCGGTCTCCTACGAGCAGTACTTC.

Ten or more counts support this clonotype. The chain has TRBV6-1 and TRBJ2-3; TRBD2 agrees at 13 bases. Germline V gene data show CDR1 as MNHNS and CDR2 as SASEGT. The V and J ends lost 8 bases and 4 bases, in that order; junction bases with no gene match: 3. The CDR3 extends over 14 amino acids. CDR3 nucleotides: TGTGCCAGCTGGACTAGCGGGAGAGCAGATACGCAGTATTTT. This translates into CASWTSGRADTQYF.

The chain links TRBV18 to TRBJ2-1; 14 nucleotides line up with TRBD2. In germline, CDR1 is KGHSH, CDR2 LQKENI. CDR3 length: 18 residues. Trimming took 2 bases from V and 7 from J; bases not matched to a gene: 10. CDR3 in amino acids: CASSPRPGTSGSSNEQFF. The CDR3 nucleotides are TGTGCCAGCTCACCAAGACCCGGGACTAGCGGGAGCTCAAATGAGCAGTTCTTC.

Ten or more counts support this clonotype. The chain couples TRBV7-9 to TRBJ2-5; D unresolved. The V and J ends lost 1 base and 0 bases respectively, with 15 bases between them. Germline-derived CDR1 and CDR2 are SEHNR and FQNEAQ (reference sequence). This CDR3 spans 17 amino acids. CDR3 protein: CASSLGLADPNQETQYF. CDR3 bases: TGTGCCAGCAGCTTAGGGCTTGCGGATCCGAACCAAGAGACCCAGTACTTC. The whole variable domain, filled in from reference TRBV7-9 and TRBJ2-5, reads DTGVSQNPRHKITKRGQNVTFRCDPISEHNRLYWYRQTLGQGPEFLTYFQNEAQLEKSRLLSDRFSAERPKGSFSTLEIQRTEQGDSAMYLCASSLGLADPNQETQYFGPGTRLLVL.

This clonotype was recorded at least ten times. V and J are TRBV7-6 and TRBJ2-7; tentatively, D is TRBD2 (6 bases). Germline CDR1 reads SGHVS; CDR2 reads FNYEAQ. The length of the CDR3 is 14 residues. Trimming cost V 4 bases and J 4 bases, with 14 bases left between them. The CDR3 region is CASSWEDGPYEQYF. In DNA, the CDR3 is TGTGCCAGCAGCTGGGAGGACGGCCCATACGAGCAGTACTTC.

Many counts were recorded for this clonotype. This chain joins TRBV10-2 and TRBJ2-1, with D tentatively TRBD2 (5 bases). V lost 2 bases and J lost 14, with 16 bases in between. This CDR3 region has 13 residues. Germline values: CDR1 WSHSY, CDR2 SAAADI. CDR3 region: CASSERLPDGEFF. CDR3 DNA: TGCGCCAGCAGTGAGAGGTTGCCCGACGGGGAGTTCTTC.

The V call is TRBV7-9, the J call TRBJ1-2, with D unclear. Germline values: CDR1 SEHNR, CDR2 FQNEAQ (reference sequence). The V end was cut by 1 base, the J end by 6 bases, with 9 bases between. The CDR3 length is 13 residues. The CDR3 bases are TGTGCCAGCAGCTTAGAATGGGTAGATGGCTACACCTTC. This gives the protein CASSLEWVDGYTF.

This clonotype occurred a few times. The V and J genes are TRBV5-1 and TRBJ2-5; D is undetermined. V lost 4 bases and J lost 1, with 11 bases in between. The germline CDR1 and CDR2 sequences are SGHRS and YFSETQ. This CDR3 region has 14 residues. DNA of the CDR3: TGCGCCAGCAGCCGGATGGGCAGCCAAGAGACCCAGTACTTC. Amino acids: CASSRMGSQETQYF.

This clonotype was recorded many times. The chain uses TRBV12-3 or TRBV12-4 and TRBJ2-1; TRBD2 aligns across 10 bases. V shed 1 base and J 9 bases; nucleotides not matched to a gene: 6. The CDR3 has 15 residues. The CDR3 here is CASSLGVAGGIEQFF. The CDR3 DNA follows: TGTGCCAGCAGTTTAGGAGTAGCGGGAGGTATTGAGCAGTTCTTC.

This clonotype appeared many times. The V and J genes are TRBV20-1 and TRBJ2-1, with TRBD2 matching over 10 bases. CDR3 size: 17 residues. Germline V gene data show CDR1 as DFQATT and CDR2 as SNEGSKA (reference sequence). The trim removed 2 bases at V and 2 bases at J, leaving 9 bases unmatched. CDR3: CSARSRLTSGAYNEQFF. The CDR3 nucleotides are TGCAGTGCTAGATCCCGACTCACTAGCGGGGCCTACAATGAGCAGTTCTTC.

At least ten counts were recorded for this clonotype. The chain has TRBV5-6 and TRBJ1-6, with 9 bases fitting TRBD1. Germline V gene data show CDR1 as SGHDT and CDR2 as YYEEEE. The CDR3 runs 15 residues. V shed 4 bases and J 9 bases; nucleotides not matched to a gene: 8. The CDR3 protein is CASSAGQGSGSPLHF. DNA for the CDR3: TGTGCCAGCAGCGCTGGACAGGGGAGCGGTTCACCCCTCCACTTT.

This clonotype was seen more than once but under ten times. The gene calls are TRBV25-1 and TRBJ1-3; D unclear. V was shortened by 5 bases and J by 6 bases, with 11 bases between the two germline ends. This CDR3 spans 13 amino acids. Germline values: CDR1 MGHDK, CDR2 SYGVNS. CDR3 bases: TGTGCCAGCAGTAAGGGTAGAGAAAACACCATATATTTT. It specifies CASSKGRENTIYF.

Concerning this clonotype itself: One base away lies a much larger clone, so this may be a sequencing read error. This sequence joins TRBV5-4 and TRBJ2-7; tentatively, D is TRBD1 (5 bases). This CDR3 contains 15 residues. Germline V gene sequence: CDR1 SGHNT, CDR2 YYREEE (reference sequence). The CDR3 nucleotides read TGTGCCTGCAGCACGGCAGGGAAGACGCGCTACGAGCAGTACTTC. Translated, it gives CACSTAGKTRYEQYF.

This clonotype was detected ten times or more. This rearrangement joins TRBV12-3 or TRBV12-4 to TRBJ1-5; the D gene is possibly TRBD1 (5 bases). The ends were cut back, 7 bases at V and 5 bases at J, with 15 bases in the middle. The CDR3 has 14 residues. In DNA form, the CDR3 reads TGTGCCAGCACCCAAGACAGTTCGTATCAGCCCCAGCATTTT. Its protein is CASTQDSSYQPQHF.

This clonotype was observed at least ten times. The chain is built from TRBV5-1 and TRBJ2-7, with TRBD2 matching over 7 bases. Germline values: CDR1 SGHRS, CDR2 YFSETQ. This CDR3 is built from 16 residues. V trimming: 0 bases; J trimming: 4 bases; junction bases outside the gene matches: 10. CDR3 amino acids: CASSLEGMAGAYEQYF. In DNA form, the CDR3 reads TGCGCCAGCAGCTTGGAAGGAATGGCGGGAGCGTACGAGCAGTACTTC.

The sample holds many counts of this clonotype. CDR3 nucleotide sequence: TGTGCCTGGAGTGTACGGTCTAGCGGGACTATAAATGAGCAGTTCTTC. Encoded protein: CAWSVRSSGTINEQFF. This rearrangement joins TRBV30 to TRBJ2-1; TRBD2 agrees at 9 bases. Per the germline V gene, CDR1 is GTSNPN and CDR2 is SVGIG (reference sequence). V trimming: 0 bases; J trimming: 7 bases; junction bases outside the gene matches: 10. This CDR3 is built from 16 residues.

V usage is TRBV20-1 and J usage is TRBJ1-5; tentatively, D is TRBD1 (6 bases). Per germline, CDR1 DFQATT and CDR2 SNEGSKA (reference sequence). The CDR3 length is 15 residues. Between the trimmed V and J ends, which lost 6 bases and 3 bases, there was a span of 18 bases. CDR3 residues: CSAKGIGQPNQPQHF. CDR3 DNA: TGCAGTGCAAAGGGGATCGGACAGCCCAATCAGCCCCAGCATTTT.

With regard to this clonotype: A much larger clone lies one base from this, so it may be a read error. The V call is TRBV6-2 or TRBV6-3, the J call TRBJ2-1, with D perhaps matching TRBD2 (5 bases). Trimming shortened V by 8 bases and J by 7 bases, and 15 bases separated the two germline ends. Germline lookup yields CDR1 MNHEY and CDR2 SVGEGT. This CDR3 region has 13 residues. CDR3 sequence reads: CASGSADSNEQFF. In nucleotides, the CDR3 is TGTGCCAGCGGATCGGCGGACTCTAATGAGCAGTTCTTC.

Ten or more counts support this clonotype. The gene calls are TRBV7-2 and TRBJ2-4, with 10 bases lining up with TRBD1. Germline V CDR1 and CDR2: SGHTA, FQGNSA. With V trimmed by 1 base and J by 3 bases, 6 bases remained unmatched. The CDR3 covers 17 residues. CDR3 nucleotide sequence: TGTGCCAGCAGCTTAGTGGTCGGGACAGGGGTCAAAAACATTCAGTACTTC. It is translated as CASSLVVGTGVKNIQYF.

This clonotype occurred many times. The chain joins TRBV5-8 to TRBJ2-1; possible D gene TRBD1, 5 bases. The germline gives CDR1 SGHTS, CDR2 YDEGEE. CDR3 length: 12 amino acids. V was pared by 2 bases and J by 16 bases, with 16 bases between. CDR3 DNA sequence: TGTGCCAGCAGCTTTTTTAGGGGCCCGACTTTCTTC. The encoded protein is CASSFFRGPTFF.

This clonotype occurred many times. The J gene is TRBJ1-1, the V gene TRBV7-9; 9 positions agree with TRBD1. J was trimmed by 2 bases and V by 5 bases; bases with no gene match: 3. Germline CDR1 reads SEHNR; CDR2 reads FQNEAQ (reference sequence). CDR3 size: 14 residues. CDR3 region: CASSTGGKNTEAFF. The DNA for the CDR3 is TGTGCCAGCAGCACAGGGGGCAAAAACACTGAAGCTTTCTTT.

This clonotype was seen many times. The V and J genes are TRBV27 and TRBJ2-5, with 9 bases aligning to TRBD1. The CDR3 is 15 residues long. Per germline, CDR1 MNHEY and CDR2 SMNVEV (reference sequence). Trimming removed 2 bases from V and 5 bases from J; junction bases left unmatched: 6. The CDR3 DNA reads as TGTGCCAGCAGTTTAAGACAGGGGGGATGGGAGACCCAGTACTTC. Its translation is CASSLRQGGWETQYF.